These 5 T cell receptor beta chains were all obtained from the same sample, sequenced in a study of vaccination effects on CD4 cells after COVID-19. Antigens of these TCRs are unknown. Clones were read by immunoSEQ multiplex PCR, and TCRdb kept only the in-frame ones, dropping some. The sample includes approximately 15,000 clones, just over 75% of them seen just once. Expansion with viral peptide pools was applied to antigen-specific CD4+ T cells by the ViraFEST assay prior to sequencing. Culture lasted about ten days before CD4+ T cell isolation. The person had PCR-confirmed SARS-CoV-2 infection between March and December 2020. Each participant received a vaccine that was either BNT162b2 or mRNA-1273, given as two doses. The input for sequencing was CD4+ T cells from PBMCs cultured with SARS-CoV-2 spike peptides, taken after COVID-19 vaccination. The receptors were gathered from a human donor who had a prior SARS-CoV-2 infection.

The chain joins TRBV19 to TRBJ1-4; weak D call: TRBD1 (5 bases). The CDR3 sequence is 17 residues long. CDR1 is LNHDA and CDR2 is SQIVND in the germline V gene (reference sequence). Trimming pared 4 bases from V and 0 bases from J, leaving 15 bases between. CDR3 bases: TGTGCCAGTAGTACCGGGACTTTGGAGGCAACTAATGAAAAACTGTTTTTT. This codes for CASSTGTLEATNEKLFF.

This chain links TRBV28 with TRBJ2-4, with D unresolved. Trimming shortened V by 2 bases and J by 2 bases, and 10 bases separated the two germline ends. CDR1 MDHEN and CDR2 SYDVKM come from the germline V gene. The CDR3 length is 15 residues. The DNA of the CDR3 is TGTGCCAGCAGTTTAGGCCAGCCCTCCAAAAACATTCAGTACTTC. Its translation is CASSLGQPSKNIQYF.

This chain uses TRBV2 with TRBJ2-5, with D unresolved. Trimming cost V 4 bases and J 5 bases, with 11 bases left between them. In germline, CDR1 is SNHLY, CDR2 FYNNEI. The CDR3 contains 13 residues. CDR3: CASSGVFEETQYF. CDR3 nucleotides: TGTGCCAGCAGTGGGGTTTTCGAGGAGACCCAGTACTTC.

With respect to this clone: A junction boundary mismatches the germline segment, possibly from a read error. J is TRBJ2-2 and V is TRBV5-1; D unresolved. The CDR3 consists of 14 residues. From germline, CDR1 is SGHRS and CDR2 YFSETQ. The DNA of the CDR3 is TGCGCCAGCAGCCCAACCACGAACATCGGGGAGCTGTTTTTT. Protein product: CASSPTTNIGELFF.

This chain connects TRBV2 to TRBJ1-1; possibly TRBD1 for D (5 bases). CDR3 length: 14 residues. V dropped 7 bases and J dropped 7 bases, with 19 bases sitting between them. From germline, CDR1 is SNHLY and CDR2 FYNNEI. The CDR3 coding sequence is TGTGCCAGCACCAAACGGGGCCCCCCTGATGAAGCTTTCTTT. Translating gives CASTKRGPPDEAFF.